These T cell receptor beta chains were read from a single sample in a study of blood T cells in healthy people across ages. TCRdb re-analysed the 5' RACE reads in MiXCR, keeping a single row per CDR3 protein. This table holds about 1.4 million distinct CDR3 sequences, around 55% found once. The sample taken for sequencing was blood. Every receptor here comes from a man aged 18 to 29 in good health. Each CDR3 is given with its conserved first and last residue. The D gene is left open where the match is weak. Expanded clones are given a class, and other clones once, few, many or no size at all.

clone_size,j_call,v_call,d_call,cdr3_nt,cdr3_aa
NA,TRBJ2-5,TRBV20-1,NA,TGCAGTGTACTATCAGGAGAGACCCAGTACTTC,CSVLSGETQYF
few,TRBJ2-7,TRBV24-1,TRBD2,TGTGCCACCATTGGGACTACGCAATACGAGCAGTACTTC,CATIGTTQYEQYF
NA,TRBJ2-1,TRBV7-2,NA,TGTGCCAGCAGCAAGAGGGGCTCCTACAATGAGCAGTTCTTC,CASSKRGSYNEQFF
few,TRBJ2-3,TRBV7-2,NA,TGTGCCAGCAACCTTCTTGGGACAGATACGCAGTATTTT,CASNLLGTDTQYF
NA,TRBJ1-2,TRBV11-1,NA,TGTGCCAGCAGCTTCGACGGACCCCCTTATGGCTACACCTTC,CASSFDGPPYGYTF
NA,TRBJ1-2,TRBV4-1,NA,TGCGCCAGCAGCCAAAACACGGGAGGTTATGGCTACACCTTC,CASSQNTGGYGYTF
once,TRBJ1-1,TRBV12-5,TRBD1,TGTGCTAGTGGTTTGGACGGACAGGGGGCTGAAGCTTTCTTT,CASGLDGQGAEAFF
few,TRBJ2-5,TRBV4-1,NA,TGCGCCAGCAGCCAACCTTCTCGAGAGACCCAGTACTTC,CASSQPSRETQYF
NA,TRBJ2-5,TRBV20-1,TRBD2,TGCAGTGCTAGGGTACAGGTGCGGGAGGGCAGTCGGTACAATGAGCAGTACTTC,CSARVQVREGSRYNEQYF
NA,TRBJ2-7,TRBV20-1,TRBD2,TGCAGTGCTAGCGGGAGGACCTCCTACAATGAGCAGTACTTC,CSASGRTSYNEQYF
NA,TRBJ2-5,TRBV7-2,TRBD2,TGTGCCAGCAGCCCAAGACTAGCCCAGCAGTACTTC,CASSPRLAQQYF
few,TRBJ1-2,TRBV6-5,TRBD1,TGTGCCAGCACTGACAGGGGTGACTATGGCTACACCTTC,CASTDRGDYGYTF
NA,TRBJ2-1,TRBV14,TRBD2,TGTGCCAGCACCGTGGCGCGGGAGAGCTCCTACAATGAGCAGTTCTTC,CASTVARESSYNEQFF
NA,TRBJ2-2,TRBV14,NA,TGTGCCAGCAGCCAAGATAGGGGGAGTCTTGCCGGGGAGCTGTTTTTT,CASSQDRGSLAGELFF
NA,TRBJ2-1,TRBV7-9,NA,TGTGCCAGCAGCCCTGACCCGCATATCATCGATGAGCAGTTCTTC,CASSPDPHIIDEQFF
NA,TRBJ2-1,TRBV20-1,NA,TGCAGTGCTAGAGATCCTTTCCCCTCGATTGGCGGCCATGAGCAGTTCTTC,CSARDPFPSIGGHEQFF
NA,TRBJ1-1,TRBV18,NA,TGTGCCAGCTCACCGTTCGGTGGGAACATGAACACTGAAGCTTTCTTT,CASSPFGGNMNTEAFF
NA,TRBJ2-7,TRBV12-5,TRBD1,TGTGCTAGTGCCGACAGGGTCTACGAGCAGTACTTC,CASADRVYEQYF
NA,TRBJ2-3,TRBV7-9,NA,TGTGCCAGCAGCTTTGAACTGAGCGGCACAGATACGCAGTATTTT,CASSFELSGTDTQYF
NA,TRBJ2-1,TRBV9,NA,TGTGCCAGCAGCGTAGGGTCGAATGAGCAGTTCTTC,CASSVGSNEQFF
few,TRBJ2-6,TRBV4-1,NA,TGCGCCAGCATGCCCGACTCTGGGGCCAACGTCCTGACTTTC,CASMPDSGANVLTF
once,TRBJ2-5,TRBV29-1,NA,TGCAGCGTTGAAGATCCCAGTAAGGAGGAAGAGACCCAGTACTTC,CSVEDPSKEEETQYF
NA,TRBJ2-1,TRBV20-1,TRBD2,TGCAGTGCTAGGACTAGCGGGGGGTACAATGAGCAGTTCTTC,CSARTSGGYNEQFF
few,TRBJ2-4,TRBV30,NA,TGTGCCTGGATGGCGTTCTCAGCCAAAAACATTCAGTACTTC,CAWMAFSAKNIQYF
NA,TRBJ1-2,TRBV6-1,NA,TGTGCCAGCAGTGACAGTTCGCCTTTCTATGGCTACACCTTC,CASSDSSPFYGYTF
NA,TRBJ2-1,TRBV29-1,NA,TGCAGCGGAGCAGACAGAGCCCCTGTCTACGAGCAGTTCTTC,CSGADRAPVYEQFF
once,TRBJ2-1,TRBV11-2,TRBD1,TGTGCCAGCAGCTTAGGGACAGGGGCCCCCAATGAGCAGTTCTTC,CASSLGTGAPNEQFF
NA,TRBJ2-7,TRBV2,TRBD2,TGTGCCAGCTCTGTAGCGGGGGTCTACAATGAGCAGTACTTC,CASSVAGVYNEQYF
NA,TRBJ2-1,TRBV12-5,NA,TGTGCTAGTGGTTCGCAGGGGGGAGGCAATGAGCAGTTCTTC,CASGSQGGGNEQFF
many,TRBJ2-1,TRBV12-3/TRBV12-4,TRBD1,TGTGCCAGCAGCCTGGACAGGGGTGCCTACAATGAGCAGTTCTTC,CASSLDRGAYNEQFF
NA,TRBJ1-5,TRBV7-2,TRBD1,TGTGCCAGCAGCACGACGACAGGGTCGAGGAACCAGCCCCAGCATTTT,CASSTTTGSRNQPQHF
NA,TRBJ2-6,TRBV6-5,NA,TGTGCCAGCAGTTACACAGTTTCTGGGGCCAACGTCCTGACTTTC,CASSYTVSGANVLTF
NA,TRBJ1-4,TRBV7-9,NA,TGTGCCAGCAGTCCGTCCCTCCGGGACGGCCATGAAAAACTGTTTTTT,CASSPSLRDGHEKLFF
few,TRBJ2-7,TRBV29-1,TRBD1,TGCAGCGTTGAAGACCGTCGGACAGGGGTCTTATACGAGCAGTACTTC,CSVEDRRTGVLYEQYF
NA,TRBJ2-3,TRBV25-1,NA,TGTGCCAGCAGTGACCTACCAGGCCCAGATACGCAGTATTTT,CASSDLPGPDTQYF
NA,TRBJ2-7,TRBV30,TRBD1,TGTGCCTGGACCTTGGACAGGGGCCGGCATGGTGTGCAGTACTTC,CAWTLDRGRHGVQYF
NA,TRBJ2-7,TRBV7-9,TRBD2,TGTGCCAGCAGAAAAAGCGGGGGTGTTCCTTACGAGCAGTACTTC,CASRKSGGVPYEQYF